One sample yielded the 8 T cell receptor beta chains listed below, sequenced in a study of cytomegalovirus exposure and HLA in healthy donors. Primers for the PCR totalled 60 Vbeta and 13 Jbeta. Generated by immunoSEQ multiplex PCR, the TCRdb table keeps only in-frame clones and is missing some. The sample holds 120,000 to 150,000 clones; about three quarters are singletons and the top ten take approximately 2.9%. The sample was PBMCs. The receptors come from a man aged 40-49 years in good health and CMV-seropositive.

The rearrangement joins TRBV6-8 to TRBJ2-1; no firm D call. Per germline, CDR1 MNHGY and CDR2 SAAAGT. This CDR3 has 12 residues. The V gene lost 6 bases and the J gene lost 4 bases, with 7 bases spanning the gap. For the CDR3, the DNA is TGTGCCAGCAGGTTGAGTTACAATGAGCAGTTCTTC. Protein: CASRLSYNEQFF.

The chain links TRBV9 to TRBJ2-1; TRBD2 aligns across 12 bases. Germline V gene sequence: CDR1 SGDLS, CDR2 YYNGEE. Trimming cost V 3 bases and J 7 bases; bases outside gene matches: 5. CDR3 size: 15 residues. CDR3 region: CASSAVTSGRNEQFF. CDR3 DNA sequence: TGTGCCAGCAGCGCCGTGACTAGCGGGAGAAATGAGCAGTTCTTC.

The chain recombines TRBV5-1 with TRBJ2-5, with TRBD2 identical over 9 bases. V was clipped by 5 bases and J by 1 base; unmatched bases: 6. The CDR3 extends over 15 amino acids. Germline loops: CDR1 SGHRS, CDR2 YFSETQ. The CDR3: CASRSLAGIQETQYF. The CDR3 DNA reads TGCGCCAGCAGATCCCTAGCGGGGATCCAAGAGACCCAGTACTTC.

The gene calls are TRBV25-1 and TRBJ1-5; the match to TRBD1 covers 8 bases. The CDR3 runs to 13 residues. V was clipped by 6 bases and J by 7 bases; unmatched bases: 5. Germline CDR1 and CDR2: MGHDK and SYGVNS. In DNA form, the CDR3 reads TGTGCCAGCAGGGACAGGGAGAACCAGCCCCAGCATTTT. Protein sequence: CASRDRENQPQHF.

V is TRBV5-6 and J is TRBJ1-3; no definite D call. CDR1 and CDR2 from the germline V gene are SGHDT and YYEEEE. This CDR3 comprises 14 residues. Trimming took off 5 bases at V and 2 bases at J, with 11 bases between the two ends. The CDR3 loop is CASSLLGAGNTIYF. The DNA of the CDR3 is TGTGCCAGCAGTTTGCTGGGAGCTGGAAACACCATATATTTT.

The chain joins TRBV6-1 to TRBJ2-3, with 8 bases lining up with TRBD2. The length of the CDR3 is 17 residues. Germline trimming cut 1 base from V and 1 base from J; bases unmatched to any gene: 7. From germline, CDR1 is MNHNS and CDR2 SASEGT. The CDR3 bases are TGTGCCAGCAGTGAAGGGGCGACTAGCGAACGCACAGATACGCAGTATTTT. Its translation is CASSEGATSERTDTQYF.

The chain links TRBV10-1 to TRBJ2-7; perhaps TRBD1 as D (6 bases). Trimming left V 5 bases short and J 4 bases short, with 6 bases between. The CDR3 sequence is 11 residues long. The V gene's germline CDR1 is WNHNN and CDR2 SYGVQD (reference sequence). The CDR3 sequence: CASSRGYEQYF. CDR3 in DNA: TGCGCCAGCAGTAGGGGGTACGAGCAGTACTTC.

The chain uses TRBV30 and TRBJ2-1; no reliable D call. Germline assignment: CDR1 GTSNPN and CDR2 SVGIG (reference sequence). This CDR3 spans 16 amino acids. V was pared by 0 bases and J by 9 bases, with 21 bases between. The CDR3 spells CAWSVMVRLTAVEQFF. In DNA form, the CDR3 reads TGTGCCTGGAGTGTTATGGTGAGACTGACGGCGGTTGAGCAGTTCTTC.